This entry lists 15 T cell receptor beta chains sequenced from one sample in a study of metastatic and nonmetastatic thyroid tumors. Thyroid surgery took place with no prior treatment in any patient. With MiXCR, TCRdb called clones anew from the PCR reads. This sample yields approximately 14,000 clones, of which almost 30% are seen a single time; roughly 3.7% belongs to the top ten. Sequenced sample: blood. These receptors were taken from a female donor with papillary thyroid cancer or a benign thyroid nodule (not recorded which). Some clones in this sample may be carry-over from other donors' samples.

This clone was seen ten or more times. The same CDR3 can be traced to other DNA sequences in this sample. The V gene is TRBV11-3, the J gene TRBJ1-4, with a possible D match to TRBD1 (6 bases). CDR1 and CDR2 from the germline V gene are SGHNT and YENEEA. The CDR3 extends over 15 amino acids. Trimming took 5 bases from V and 7 from J, leaving 17 bases between them. In DNA form, the CDR3 reads TGTGCCAGCAGCCCGGGGGGGGGGCTGGGTGAAAAACTGTTTTTT. This translates into CASSPGGGLGEKLFF.

Ten or more counts support this clone. The chain couples TRBV7-9 to TRBJ2-2; D remains unclear. CDR1 and CDR2 (germline): SEHNR, FQNEAQ (reference sequence). Trimming shortened V by 1 base and J by 4 bases, and 7 bases separated the two germline ends. CDR3 length equals 14 residues. For the CDR3, the DNA is TGTGCCAGCAGCTTAGTATTGCGCACCGGGGAGCTGTTTTTT. It is translated as CASSLVLRTGELFF. Looking up the rest from reference TRBV7-9 and TRBJ2-2 gives the full variable domain: DTGVSQNPRHKITKRGQNVTFRCDPISEHNRLYWYRQTLGQGPEFLTYFQNEAQLEKSRLLSDRFSAERPKGSFSTLEIQRTEQGDSAMYLCASSLVLRTGELFFGEGSRLTVL.

The chain carries TRBV11-3 and TRBJ1-5; D perhaps matches TRBD1 (6 bases). The CDR3 extends over 15 amino acids. Germline-derived CDR1 and CDR2 are SGHNT and YENEEA. The V and J ends lost 0 bases and 4 bases respectively, with 10 bases between them. DNA of the CDR3: TGTGCCAGCAGCTTAGATTCCACAGGGAATCAGCCCCAGCATTTT. It encodes CASSLDSTGNQPQHF.

This clone is categorized as medium-sized. V and J are TRBV7-9 and TRBJ1-2; no definite D call. CDR1 and CDR2 (germline): SEHNR, FQNEAQ (reference sequence). The CDR3 runs to 13 residues. Between the trimmed V and J ends, which lost 6 bases and 8 bases, there was a span of 16 bases. CDR3 DNA: TGTGCCAGCAGACTTCACGGGGATGAAGGCTACACCTTC. This translates into CASRLHGDEGYTF.

By its share, this clone is medium-sized. The V and J genes are TRBV6-1 and TRBJ1-1; D is ambiguous. This CDR3 has 13 amino acids. Germline V gives CDR1 MNHNS, CDR2 SASEGT. Trimming pared 0 bases from V and 5 bases from J, leaving 7 bases between. The CDR3, as DNA: TGTGCCAGCAGTGAAGCGCTTAGGACTGAAGCTTTCTTT. It is translated as CASSEALRTEAFF.

The chain is built from TRBV6-2 or TRBV6-3 and TRBJ2-7; possibly TRBD1 for D (5 bases). The V end was cut by 0 bases, the J end by 2 bases, with 5 bases between. The length of the CDR3 is 13 residues. Germline V gene data show CDR1 as MNHEY and CDR2 as SVGEGT. The DNA for the CDR3 is TGTGCCAGCAGTTACTCGGACACCTACGAGCAGTACTTC. It encodes CASSYSDTYEQYF.

In its sample, this clone was seen once. The chain joins TRBV11-2 to TRBJ1-4, with 7 bases fitting TRBD1. Germline assignment: CDR1 SGHAT and CDR2 FQNNGV. J gave up 12 bases and V 5 bases, and 6 bases lay outside the gene matches. The CDR3 totals 12 residues. As DNA, the CDR3 is TGTGCCAGCAGCCGACAGGGCGAGGAACTGTTTTTT. Residues: CASSRQGEELFF.

A single count supports this clone. A read error may account for a junction end that differs from germline. The chain has TRBV9 and TRBJ2-7; D is possibly TRBD2 (7 bases). The germline V gene encodes CDR1 SGDLS and CDR2 YYNGEE. CDR3 size: 15 residues. The CDR3 is CASSVVSRGGYEHYF. As DNA, the CDR3 is TGTGCCAGCAGCGTAGTGTCTAGGGGGGGTTACGAGCACTACTTC.

This chain connects TRBV2 to TRBJ1-1, with unresolved D. Looked up from germline, CDR1 is SNHLY and CDR2 is FYNNEI. The V end lost 4 bases, the J end lost 2 bases, and 8 bases lay between the germline ends. The CDR3 covers 13 residues. The CDR3 region is CASSADGNTEAFF. The CDR3 DNA follows: TGTGCCAGCAGTGCCGATGGTAACACTGAAGCTTTCTTT.

A note on this clone: One junction end does not reproduce the germline sequence, and a read error may be involved. The rearrangement joins TRBV3-1 to TRBJ2-3; perhaps TRBD2 as D (5 bases). CDR3 size: 16 residues. CDR1 is LGHDT and CDR2 is YNNKEL in the germline V gene (reference sequence). This chain's CDR3 is CASSQERRYRTDRQYF. CDR3 in DNA: TGTGCCAGCAGCCAAGAGAGGAGGTATAGAACAGATAGGCAGTATTTC.

As for this clone: The junction shows a germline mismatch at one end, possibly a read error. V and J are TRBV6-5 and TRBJ2-7; 9 positions match TRBD2. Looked up from germline, CDR1 is MNHEY and CDR2 is SVGAGI. The CDR3 covers 15 residues. The CDR3 DNA sequence: TGTGCCAGCAGTTCCCGATTAGCGGGAGTTGTCGAGCAGGACTTC. This sequence encodes CASSSRLAGVVEQDF.

The table lists this clone with many counts. This chain connects TRBV5-8 to TRBJ2-3; D assignment may be TRBD1 or TRBD2 (7 bases each). CDR1 is SGHTS, CDR2 YDEGEE, per germline. This CDR3 contains 15 residues. V was shortened by 7 bases and J by 2 bases, with 17 bases between the two germline ends. The CDR3 loop reads CASAGGAGSTDTQYF. CDR3 nucleotide sequence: TGTGCCAGCGCAGGGGGAGCGGGGTCCACAGATACGCAGTATTTT. The whole variable domain, filled in from reference TRBV5-8 and TRBJ2-3, reads EAGVTQSPTHLIKTRGQQATLRCSPISGHTSVYWYQQALGLGLQFLLWYDEGEERNRGNFPPRFSGRQFPNYSSELNVNALELEDSALYLCASAGGAGSTDTQYFGPGTRLTVL.

The V call is TRBV7-2, the J call TRBJ1-1; maybe TRBD1 (5 bases). The CDR3 totals 14 residues. Germline lookup yields CDR1 SGHTA and CDR2 FQGNSA. V was pared by 6 bases and J by 4 bases, with 15 bases between. CDR3 sequence: CASRRGYRGTEAFF. The CDR3 DNA sequence: TGTGCCAGCAGGCGCGGATATAGGGGCACTGAAGCTTTCTTT.

The rearrangement links TRBV11-2 to TRBJ2-3; 7 bases map to TRBD2. The CDR3 is made up of 16 amino acids. Trimming cost V 5 bases and J 6 bases; bases outside gene matches: 14. Germline V gene lookup returns CDR1 SGHAT and CDR2 FQNNGV. The CDR3 DNA reads as TGTGCCAGCAGCCCGACGGCGGGGGAGCCGACGGATACGCAGTATTTT. Its translation is CASSPTAGEPTDTQYF.

The rearrangement uses TRBV12-3 or TRBV12-4 and TRBJ2-1; 10 bases agree with TRBD2. J was trimmed by 6 bases and V by 6 bases; bases with no gene match: 11. The CDR3 is made up of 16 amino acids. This CDR3 reads CASSYFRLAGPNEQFF. CDR3 nucleotides: TGTGCCAGCAGCTACTTCAGACTAGCGGGTCCCAATGAGCAGTTCTTC.